A selection of T cell receptor beta chains follows, all from one sample in a study of siplizumab effects on memory and regulatory T cells. Sequenced by immunoSEQ multiplex PCR; TCRdb stores in-frame clones only, minus some. The data hold 100,000 or so clones, with just under 95% observed a single time. Sequencing was carried out using non-Treg CD4+ T cells sorted from blood. The receptors were gathered from a human donor in good health. CDR3s include the opening cysteine and the closing phenylalanine or tryptophan. The D gene is left open where the match is weak. Size is stated for part of the rows, as once, few or many counts, or as a class when the clone is expanded.

j_call: TRBJ2-3; v_call: TRBV4-1; clone_size: .; d_call: .; cdr3_aa: CASSLRLAGTDTQYF; cdr3_nt: TGCGCCAGCAGCCTACGCCTAGCAGGCACAGATACGCAGTATTTT
j_call: TRBJ2-1; v_call: TRBV28; clone_size: .; d_call: TRBD2; cdr3_aa: CASSFTAGVANEQFF; cdr3_nt: TGTGCCAGCAGTTTTACGGCGGGAGTAGCCAATGAGCAGTTCTTC
j_call: TRBJ2-1; v_call: TRBV5-1; clone_size: .; d_call: .; cdr3_aa: CASRSDGTNEQFF; cdr3_nt: TGCGCCAGCCGATCCGACGGTACCAATGAGCAGTTCTTC
j_call: TRBJ1-1; v_call: TRBV6-5; clone_size: .; d_call: .; cdr3_aa: CASSLGRTMNTEAFF; cdr3_nt: TGTGCCAGCAGTTTGGGCCGGACGATGAACACTGAAGCTTTCTTT
j_call: TRBJ2-7; v_call: TRBV4-2; clone_size: .; d_call: TRBD1; cdr3_aa: CASSQFPRTGVTYEQYF; cdr3_nt: TGTGCCAGCAGCCAATTCCCCCGGACAGGGGTCACCTACGAGCAGTACTTC
j_call: TRBJ2-3; v_call: TRBV7-8; clone_size: .; d_call: .; cdr3_aa: CASRNTDTQYF; cdr3_nt: TGTGCCAGCCGGAATACAGATACGCAGTATTTT
j_call: TRBJ2-2; v_call: TRBV18; clone_size: once; d_call: .; cdr3_aa: CASSPGQPSNTGELFF; cdr3_nt: TGTGCCAGCTCACCAGGGCAGCCATCGAACACCGGGGAGCTGTTTTTT
j_call: TRBJ1-5; v_call: TRBV6-1; clone_size: .; d_call: .; cdr3_aa: CASSEEVSNQPQHF; cdr3_nt: TGTGCCAGCAGTGAGGAGGTTAGCAATCAGCCCCAGCATTTT
j_call: TRBJ1-2; v_call: TRBV27; clone_size: .; d_call: .; cdr3_aa: CASRSRGYGYTF; cdr3_nt: TGTGCCAGCAGATCCCGGGGGTATGGCTACACCTTC
j_call: TRBJ2-7; v_call: TRBV2; clone_size: .; d_call: .; cdr3_aa: CASSEASGGVQYF; cdr3_nt: TGTGCCAGCAGTGAAGCCTCAGGGGGGGTGCAGTACTTC
j_call: TRBJ2-3; v_call: TRBV10-3; clone_size: .; d_call: .; cdr3_aa: CAISLSTIIGNTDTQYF; cdr3_nt: TGTGCCATCAGCTTATCGACTATAATCGGCAACACAGATACGCAGTATTTT
j_call: TRBJ2-2; v_call: TRBV11-2; clone_size: .; d_call: .; cdr3_aa: CASSRNGAGGNTGELFF; cdr3_nt: TGTGCCAGCAGCCGAAATGGGGCCGGAGGGAACACCGGGGAGCTGTTTTTT
j_call: TRBJ1-2; v_call: TRBV10-2; clone_size: .; d_call: .; cdr3_aa: CASSGLGGAGYGYTF; cdr3_nt: TGCGCCAGCAGTGGATTGGGGGGCGCGGGCTATGGCTACACCTTC
j_call: TRBJ1-2; v_call: TRBV18; clone_size: .; d_call: TRBD1; cdr3_aa: CASSPYRDSYGYTF; cdr3_nt: TGTGCCAGCTCCCCTTACAGGGACAGTTATGGCTACACCTTC
j_call: TRBJ2-3; v_call: TRBV5-1; clone_size: .; d_call: .; cdr3_aa: CASSLATAISSTDTQYF; cdr3_nt: TGCGCCAGCAGCTTGGCGACAGCCATTTCTAGCACAGATACGCAGTATTTT
j_call: TRBJ2-1; v_call: TRBV20-1; clone_size: .; d_call: .; cdr3_aa: CSAGPGDEQFF; cdr3_nt: TGCAGTGCTGGCCCTGGGGATGAGCAGTTCTTC
j_call: TRBJ2-2; v_call: TRBV11-2; clone_size: .; d_call: .; cdr3_aa: CASSLGHRPNTGELFF; cdr3_nt: TGTGCCAGCAGCTTAGGACACCGACCTAACACCGGGGAGCTGTTTTTT
j_call: TRBJ2-7; v_call: TRBV6-6; clone_size: .; d_call: .; cdr3_aa: CASSFHSNPYEQYF; cdr3_nt: TGTGCCAGCAGTTTTCACTCTAACCCCTACGAGCAGTACTTC
j_call: TRBJ2-2; v_call: TRBV6-4; clone_size: .; d_call: .; cdr3_aa: CASSGQNTGELFF; cdr3_nt: TGTGCCAGCAGTGGACAGAACACCGGGGAGCTGTTTTTT
j_call: TRBJ1-2; v_call: TRBV7-9; clone_size: .; d_call: .; cdr3_aa: CASSLVGREANYGYTF; cdr3_nt: TGTGCCAGCAGCTTAGTGGGTCGGGAAGCTAACTATGGCTACACCTTC
j_call: TRBJ1-6; v_call: TRBV27; clone_size: .; d_call: .; cdr3_aa: CASSKRQVSYNSPLHF; cdr3_nt: TGTGCCAGCAGTAAACGACAGGTTTCCTATAATTCACCCCTCCACTTT
j_call: TRBJ1-1; v_call: TRBV2; clone_size: .; d_call: TRBD1; cdr3_aa: CASAGQINTEAFF; cdr3_nt: TGTGCCAGCGCGGGACAGATTAACACTGAAGCTTTCTTT
j_call: TRBJ2-3; v_call: TRBV5-1; clone_size: .; d_call: .; cdr3_aa: CASSLGLDTTDTQYF; cdr3_nt: TGCGCCAGCAGCTTGGGGCTAGACACCACAGATACGCAGTATTTT
j_call: TRBJ2-5; v_call: TRBV4-2; clone_size: .; d_call: .; cdr3_aa: CASSVQETQYF; cdr3_nt: TGTGCCAGCAGCGTTCAAGAGACCCAGTACTTC
j_call: TRBJ2-7; v_call: TRBV28; clone_size: .; d_call: TRBD2; cdr3_aa: CASSFPARLAGGWEQYF; cdr3_nt: TGTGCCAGCAGTTTTCCGGCTCGACTAGCGGGGGGTTGGGAGCAGTACTTC
j_call: TRBJ2-7; v_call: TRBV18; clone_size: .; d_call: TRBD1; cdr3_aa: CASSPQLGTGIYEQYF; cdr3_nt: TGTGCCAGCTCACCACAATTAGGGACAGGGATATACGAGCAGTACTTC
j_call: TRBJ2-3; v_call: TRBV5-1; clone_size: .; d_call: .; cdr3_aa: CASSLALLAVTDTQYF; cdr3_nt: TGCGCCAGCAGCTTGGCATTACTAGCCGTCACAGATACGCAGTATTTT
j_call: TRBJ2-3; v_call: TRBV18; clone_size: .; d_call: TRBD1; cdr3_aa: CASSPDRGFDTQYF; cdr3_nt: TGTGCCAGCTCACCCGACAGGGGTTTCGATACGCAGTATTTT
j_call: TRBJ2-7; v_call: TRBV6-1; clone_size: .; d_call: TRBD2; cdr3_aa: CASTQAGTSAVF; cdr3_nt: TGTGCCAGCACCCAGGCAGGGACTAGCGCCGTATTC
j_call: TRBJ1-5; v_call: TRBV7-9; clone_size: .; d_call: .; cdr3_aa: CASSLVGKGSNQPQHF; cdr3_nt: TGTGCCAGCAGCTTAGTAGGAAAAGGCAGCAATCAGCCCCAGCATTTT
j_call: TRBJ2-1; v_call: TRBV19; clone_size: .; d_call: TRBD2; cdr3_aa: CATSSGSLDEQFF; cdr3_nt: TGTGCCACCTCTAGCGGGAGTCTGGATGAGCAGTTCTTC
j_call: TRBJ2-7; v_call: TRBV4-1; clone_size: .; d_call: .; cdr3_aa: CASSQTVNPYEQYF; cdr3_nt: TGCGCCAGCAGCCAGACAGTCAACCCCTACGAGCAGTACTTC
j_call: TRBJ1-5; v_call: TRBV19; clone_size: .; d_call: .; cdr3_aa: CASGKFGGGDQPQHF; cdr3_nt: TGTGCCAGTGGAAAGTTCGGCGGTGGTGATCAGCCCCAGCATTTT
j_call: TRBJ2-4; v_call: TRBV6-5; clone_size: .; d_call: .; cdr3_aa: CASRSSLAKNIQYF; cdr3_nt: TGTGCCAGCAGGTCTAGTTTAGCCAAAAACATTCAGTACTTC
j_call: TRBJ2-5; v_call: TRBV5-1; clone_size: .; d_call: .; cdr3_aa: CASSSVLGRETQYF; cdr3_nt: TGCGCCAGCAGCTCGGTCCTTGGCCGGGAGACCCAGTACTTC
j_call: TRBJ2-7; v_call: TRBV6-1; clone_size: .; d_call: .; cdr3_aa: CASSEDREKSYEQYF; cdr3_nt: TGTGCCAGCAGTGAGGACAGAGAAAAGAGCTACGAGCAGTACTTC
j_call: TRBJ2-1; v_call: TRBV28; clone_size: .; d_call: TRBD2; cdr3_aa: CATRSRTSQSNEQFF; cdr3_nt: TGTGCCACCCGATCTCGGACTAGCCAGTCCAATGAGCAGTTCTTC
j_call: TRBJ2-3; v_call: TRBV27; clone_size: .; d_call: .; cdr3_aa: CASSSISGSTDTQYF; cdr3_nt: TGTGCCAGCAGTTCGATTAGCGGAAGCACAGATACGCAGTATTTT
j_call: TRBJ1-2; v_call: TRBV25-1; clone_size: few; d_call: .; cdr3_aa: CASSAWKSTNYGYTF; cdr3_nt: TGTGCCAGCAGTGCCTGGAAGTCTACTAACTATGGCTACACCTTC
j_call: TRBJ1-2; v_call: TRBV28; clone_size: .; d_call: .; cdr3_aa: CASSLIDGYTF; cdr3_nt: TGTGCCAGCAGTTTGATAGATGGCTACACCTTC
j_call: TRBJ2-1; v_call: TRBV29-1; clone_size: .; d_call: .; cdr3_aa: CSVRSGGSYNEQFF; cdr3_nt: TGCAGCGTTCGCTCTGGAGGCTCCTACAATGAGCAGTTCTTC
j_call: TRBJ2-1; v_call: TRBV11-2; clone_size: once; d_call: .; cdr3_aa: CASSSGRYNEQFF; cdr3_nt: TGTGCCAGCAGCTCCGGACGATACAATGAGCAGTTCTTC
j_call: TRBJ2-1; v_call: TRBV4-1; clone_size: .; d_call: TRBD1; cdr3_aa: CASSSPGGGGAYNEQFF; cdr3_nt: TGCGCCAGCAGCTCACCAGGGGGCGGCGGGGCCTACAATGAGCAGTTCTTC
j_call: TRBJ2-1; v_call: TRBV30; clone_size: .; d_call: TRBD1; cdr3_aa: CAWMWDRTYNEQFF; cdr3_nt: TGTGCCTGGATGTGGGACAGAACCTACAATGAGCAGTTCTTC
j_call: TRBJ1-1; v_call: TRBV7-2; clone_size: .; d_call: .; cdr3_aa: CASRPYTEAFF; cdr3_nt: TGTGCCAGCCGGCCGTACACTGAAGCTTTCTTT
j_call: TRBJ2-7; v_call: TRBV10-3; clone_size: .; d_call: TRBD1; cdr3_aa: CAISEATGEGYYEQYF; cdr3_nt: TGTGCCATCAGTGAGGCCACAGGGGAAGGTTACTACGAGCAGTACTTC
j_call: TRBJ1-4; v_call: TRBV28; clone_size: once; d_call: .; cdr3_aa: CASSPGFTANEKLFF; cdr3_nt: TGTGCCAGCAGCCCAGGGTTTACGGCTAATGAAAAACTGTTTTTT